Below are 21 T cell receptor beta chains sequenced from a single sample in a study of beta chain features in type 1 diabetes. Expressed TCRB transcripts were sequenced because the entire RNA isolate underwent reverse transcription. Method: immunoSEQ multiplex PCR; TCRdb's copy keeps in-frame clones and lacks some. Of about 410,000 clones listed, approximately 14% are singletons. The sample consisted of naive CD4+ T cells from blood. These receptors were taken from a man younger than 45 in good health.

This clone was detected a few times. The J gene is TRBJ2-2, the V gene TRBV9; 7 nucleotides agree with TRBD1. V lost 0 bases to trimming and J lost 4 bases; unmatched junction nucleotides: 6. Looked up from germline, CDR1 is SGDLS and CDR2 is YYNGEE. The length of the CDR3 is 16 residues. CDR3 bases: TGTGCCAGCAGCGTAGTGCCCAGGGGGTCCACCGGGGAGCTGTTTTTT. Its translation: CASSVVPRGSTGELFF. The full variable domain, in which reference TRBV9 and TRBJ2-2 provide the parts outside the CDR3, is DSGVTQTPKHLITATGQRVTLRCSPRSGDLSVYWYQQSLDQGLQFLIQYYNGEERAKGNILERFSAQQFPDLHSELNLSSLELGDSALYFCASSVVPRGSTGELFFGEGSRLTVL.

This clone was detected a few times. The chain is built from TRBV30 and TRBJ2-1; 7 bases line up with TRBD1. Germline values: CDR1 GTSNPN, CDR2 SVGIG (reference sequence). The CDR3 sequence is 14 residues long. Germline trimming cut 3 bases from V and 7 bases from J; bases unmatched to any gene: 9. The CDR3 coding sequence is TGTGCCTGGAGCGAAATCACAGGGGTAAATGAGCAGTTCTTC. Translating gives CAWSEITGVNEQFF.

The chain is built from TRBV28 and TRBJ2-7; TRBD2 matches 8 bases. The germline V gene has CDR1 MDHEN and CDR2 SYDVKM. CDR3 length: 15 residues. Unmatched junction bases numbered 7, after V lost 4 bases and J lost 2 bases. The CDR3 region has the DNA TGTGCCAGCAGTTCCCTAGCGGGTCTTACCTACGAGCAGTACGTC. Translation gives CASSSLAGLTYEQYV.

The gene calls are TRBV30 and TRBJ1-1; D ambiguous. Germline values: CDR1 GTSNPN, CDR2 SVGIG (reference sequence). The CDR3 has 13 residues. V was shortened by 1 base and J by 1 base, with 7 bases between the two germline ends. The CDR3 region is CAWSGRGNTEAFF. DNA of the CDR3: TGTGCCTGGAGTGGACGAGGGAACACTGAAGCTTTCTTT.

This clone was detected only a few times. The J gene is TRBJ2-1, the V gene TRBV4-3; 10 positions match TRBD2. In germline, CDR1 is LGHNA, CDR2 YSLEER. This CDR3 has 14 amino acids. V was pared by 9 bases and J by 1 base, with 3 bases of the junction left unmatched. The chain's CDR3 is CARPSGSSYNEQFF. The CDR3 bases are TGCGCCAGACCTAGCGGGAGTTCCTACAATGAGCAGTTCTTC.

The CDR3 coding sequence is TGTGCCAGCAGTCTACTAGTTTCCTACAATGAGCAGTTCTTC. It specifies CASSLLVSYNEQFF. V usage is TRBV28 and J usage is TRBJ2-1; D is perhaps TRBD2 (5 bases). Trimming cost V 5 bases and J 1 base, with 9 bases left between them. Germline V gives CDR1 MDHEN, CDR2 SYDVKM. The CDR3 spans 14 residues.

Concerning this clone itself: The same CDR3 also results from other DNA sequences found in this sample. J is TRBJ2-5 and V is TRBV6-5; D may be TRBD1 (6 bases). V was pared by 8 bases and J by 4 bases, with 8 bases between. The CDR3 totals 11 residues. Looked up from germline, CDR1 is MNHEY and CDR2 is SVGAGI. The CDR3 sequence: CASRRGETQYF. In DNA, the CDR3 is TGTGCCAGCCGCAGGGGAGAGACCCAGTACTTC.

This clone occurred a few times. The gene calls are TRBV19 and TRBJ2-1; 8 nucleotides match TRBD2. V trimming: 7 bases; J trimming: 7 bases; junction bases outside the gene matches: 9. Germline V lookup: CDR1 LNHDA, CDR2 SQIVND (reference sequence). The CDR3 totals 14 residues. This CDR3 is CASKGGRTPNEQFF. CDR3 DNA: TGTGCCAGTAAGGGCGGGAGGACCCCTAATGAGCAGTTCTTC. The full variable domain, completed using reference TRBV19 and TRBJ2-1, is DGGITQSPKYLFRKEGQNVTLSCEQNLNHDAMYWYRQDPGQGLRLIYYSQIVNDFQKGDIAEGYSVSREKKESFPLTVTSAQKNPTAFYLCASKGGRTPNEQFFGPGTRLTVL.

This clone was found a few times. The chain links TRBV4-2 to TRBJ2-5; TRBD2 might be the D (5 bases). The V end was cut by 0 bases, the J end by 1 base, with 9 bases between. This CDR3 is built from 15 residues. Germline V gives CDR1 LGHNA, CDR2 YNFKEQ. For the CDR3, the DNA is TGTGCCAGCAGCCAAGACCGGGATTTCCAAGAGACCCAGTACTTC. Translation gives CASSQDRDFQETQYF.

This clone was seen a few times. The germline gene is not matched at one end of the junction; a read error may be the cause. The chain joins TRBV30 to TRBJ2-1; 11 nucleotides match TRBD2. The CDR3 spans 16 residues. In germline, CDR1 is GTSNPN, CDR2 SVGIG (reference sequence). Here the CDR3 reads CVWTSSGRASRNEQFF. CDR3 sequence (DNA): TGTGTCTGGACTAGTAGCGGGAGGGCCTCCCGCAATGAGCAGTTCTTC.

This clone was observed a few times. The chain is built from TRBV14 and TRBJ1-1, with D unresolved. The germline V and J ends were trimmed by 2 bases and 5 bases, with 9 bases remaining between them. The CDR3 totals 13 residues. The germline V gene has CDR1 SGHDN and CDR2 FVKESK. The CDR3 region is CASSQYAGTEAFF. The CDR3, as DNA: TGTGCCAGCAGCCAATACGCTGGTACTGAAGCTTTCTTT.

This clone was seen a few times. The chain recombines TRBV6-1 with TRBJ1-2, with D tentatively TRBD1 (5 bases). Trimming took off 7 bases at V and 4 bases at J, with 16 bases between the two ends. Germline V gene data show CDR1 as MNHNS and CDR2 as SASEGT. The CDR3 sequence is 14 residues long. The CDR3 DNA follows: TGTGCCAGCACCGACAGTCTAACTTTCTATGGCTACACCTTC. This sequence encodes CASTDSLTFYGYTF.

The CDR3: CSVTLLAGGSGEQFF. CDR3 in DNA: TGCAGCGTTACTTTACTAGCGGGTGGGTCTGGTGAGCAGTTCTTC. The chain links TRBV29-1 to TRBJ2-1; 9 nucleotides match TRBD2. The ends lost 5 bases at V and 9 bases at J; junction bases unmatched: 14. CDR1 SQVTM and CDR2 ANQGSEA come from the germline V gene. The CDR3 runs 15 residues.

This clone has more than one count but fewer than ten. The chain couples TRBV4-2 to TRBJ2-1; 13 bases agree with TRBD2. The CDR3 contains 15 residues. CDR1 and CDR2 (germline): LGHNA, YNFKEQ. V shed 4 bases and J 8 bases; nucleotides not matched to a gene: 5. This chain's CDR3 is CASSPGTSGADEQFF. The CDR3 DNA follows: TGTGCCAGCAGCCCAGGGACTAGCGGGGCCGATGAGCAGTTCTTC.

This clone occurred a few times. The V gene is TRBV4-2, the J gene TRBJ2-3, with D perhaps matching TRBD2 (5 bases). The CDR3 runs to 17 residues. Trimming pared 0 bases from V and 0 bases from J, leaving 13 bases between. From germline, CDR1 is LGHNA and CDR2 YNFKEQ. The CDR3 region has the DNA TGTGCCAGCAGCCAAGATCGGGCTAGCAGAAGCACAGATACGCAGTATTTT. This encodes CASSQDRASRSTDTQYF.

The chain joins TRBV7-9 to TRBJ2-2; 7 nucleotides line up with TRBD1. CDR1 is SEHNR, CDR2 FQNEAQ, per germline (reference sequence). V lost 4 bases and J lost 1; bases outside the gene matches: 3. CDR3 length: 15 residues. The CDR3 loop is CASSSYRGNTGELFF. The DNA of the CDR3 is TGTGCCAGCAGCTCCTACAGGGGGAACACCGGGGAGCTGTTTTTT.

About this clone itself: The same CDR3 is also encoded by other DNA sequences in this sample. The gene calls are TRBV11-3 and TRBJ2-3; 7 positions match TRBD2. The CDR3 is made up of 13 amino acids. V gave up 4 bases and J gave up 4 bases; unmatched junction bases: 2. CDR1 is SGHNT, CDR2 YENEEA, per germline. The CDR3 region is CASSSRGADTQYF. CDR3 DNA: TGTGCCAGCAGCTCCCGGGGGGCAGATACGCAGTATTTT.

This clone was detected a few times. The chain joins TRBV18 to TRBJ2-1, with D uncertain. Germline V lookup: CDR1 KGHSH, CDR2 LQKENI. The V and J ends lost 3 bases and 6 bases respectively, with 6 bases between them. The CDR3 is 12 amino acids. CDR3 loop: CASSPTSNEQFF. The CDR3 nucleotides are TGTGCCAGCTCACCGACAAGCAATGAGCAGTTCTTC.

This rearrangement joins TRBV14 to TRBJ2-1; 10 bases are shared with TRBD2. V trimming: 1 base; J trimming: 8 bases; junction bases outside the gene matches: 8. Germline CDR1 reads SGHDN; CDR2 reads FVKESK. This CDR3 is 16 amino acids long. This chain's CDR3 is CASSQASGRAMYEQFF. CDR3 nucleotide sequence: TGTGCCAGCAGCCAAGCCAGCGGGAGGGCCATGTATGAGCAGTTCTTC.

This clone was recorded a few times. The sample contains more than one DNA sequence encoding this CDR3. CDR3 sequence reads: CSVETGMNTEAFF. The CDR3 DNA is TGCAGCGTTGAGACAGGGATGAACACTGAAGCTTTCTTT. The chain combines TRBV29-1 with TRBJ1-1; the match to TRBD1 covers 7 bases. Looked up from germline, CDR1 is SQVTM and CDR2 is ANQGSEA. J gave up 0 bases and V 3 bases, and 1 base lay outside the gene matches. The CDR3 contains 13 residues.

This clone showed up just a few times. The chain couples TRBV7-9 to TRBJ2-3; D remains ambiguous. Trimming left V 3 bases short and J 4 bases short, with 5 bases between. Germline values: CDR1 SEHNR, CDR2 FQNEAQ (reference sequence). This CDR3 is built from 12 residues. The CDR3, as DNA: TGTGCCAGCAGCTTCTTAGCAGATACGCAGTATTTT. As protein: CASSFLADTQYF.